This T cell receptor beta chain was captured by sequencing in a study of blood T cells in healthy people across ages (dated by TCRdb to the mid-2010s). Broadly, across the study: In model experiments, roughly one uniquely barcoded TCR beta cDNA molecule per two T cells was captured by template switching. To track age-related changes in TCR beta repertoire diversity, the study relied on deep sequencing normalized with unique cDNA molecular identifiers. The donors were divided into four age groups: young (average approximately 16 years), middle-aged (approximately 42), aged (under 70) and long-lived (82). To avoid experimental bias, donors of different ages were randomly spread across the sequencing lanes. Using the same blood draw, the study looked at two additional independent replicas of 1 million unique cDNA reads for two donors, one aged 18 to 29 and the other aged 80 or older.

What the study reported, not specific to this receptor: Observed TCR beta diversity per million T cells fell roughly linearly with age, and a significant reduction was already apparent by age about 36. Since profiling was done on bulk unsorted PBMCs, naive and antigen-experienced compartments could not be conclusively compared. The long-lived group showed more naive CD4+ T cells, fewer expanded clones and increased TCR diversity than the aged group, suggesting age selection. Observed TCR beta diversity correlated strongly with the percentage of naive T cells measured by flow cytometry. Estimates of total diversity from one million sequenced T cells were regarded as lower bounds and underestimates. Donor CMV infection status was unknown, potentially confounding age-related changes in expanded clonotypes.

For this clonotype: No cognate antigen has been identified for it. Base qualities are missing; no much larger clone stands one base away.

The CDR3, cysteine through phenylalanine, is 14 amino acids long. Of the read, only the CDR3 DNA is kept; its 42 bases are in frame from base 1. V is shortened by 2 bases, J by 2 bases, and the region joining them spans 6 bases. As encoded in the germline V gene, CDR1 is ENHRY while CDR2 is SYGVKD. To prepare the library, 5' RACE was applied. Sequencer: Illumina HiSeq 2500. A second PCR of about 6 to 11 cycles was performed with a sample-barcoded 5' primer and a J-beta primer mix. A unique molecular identifier was introduced onto each TCR beta cDNA molecule by a template-switch 5' adaptor carrying 12 random nucleotides. Each sample yielded at least 2.5 million CDR3-containing paired-end reads. All of the RNA was converted into first-strand cDNA using the Mint cDNA synthesis kit, with a TRBC-specific oligonucleotide serving as the primer. After uracil-DNA glycosylase treatment, a first 18-cycle PCR used universal primers M1SS and BC2_uni_R on all cDNA. On the authors' methods: Each sample was normalized by randomly selecting 1 million high-quality reads, each carrying a distinct molecular identifier. Instead of being binned into consensus sequences, reads that shared molecular identifiers were thrown out. MiTCR, set to a Q25 quality threshold and the strictest error-elimination algorithm, was used for CDR3 identification, clonotype clustering and error correction. A nonparametric unseen species model with Euler transformation was used to estimate a lower bound on total TCR beta diversity. TCRdb trimmed public reads at Q25 via fastp, called clones via MiXCR and kept in-frame beta chains. One record per CDR3 amino acid sequence lists the most common genes and DNA. TCRdb's processing, not the authors', yielded these V and J calls. This sample has 700,000 or so distinct CDR3 sequences in its table, and about 20% of those were observed once. The leading ten clones occupy about 22% of the sample.

Donors were 30 to 45 systemically healthy Caucasian individuals from Russia aged 6 to 90 years. Each donor gave about 9.7 milliliters of peripheral blood, drawn into EDTA-treated Vacutainer tubes. Ficoll-Paque density-gradient centrifugation was used to isolate PBMCs, with at least 6 million per sample. Trizol reagent was used to extract total RNA from the PBMCs, yielding at least 6 micrograms per sample. The percentages of naive CD45RAhigh/CD27high T cells were determined by flow cytometry on a PBMC aliquot from every donor. Sequenced: blood. The chain joins TRBV10-3 to TRBJ2-2; the D gene is not confidently resolved. This receptor was identified in a man between 65 and 85 years old in good health. The CDR3 region: CAISETSNTGELFF. The nucleotide sequence is given as TGTGCCATCAGTGAGACCTCTAACACCGGGGAGCTGTTTTTT.